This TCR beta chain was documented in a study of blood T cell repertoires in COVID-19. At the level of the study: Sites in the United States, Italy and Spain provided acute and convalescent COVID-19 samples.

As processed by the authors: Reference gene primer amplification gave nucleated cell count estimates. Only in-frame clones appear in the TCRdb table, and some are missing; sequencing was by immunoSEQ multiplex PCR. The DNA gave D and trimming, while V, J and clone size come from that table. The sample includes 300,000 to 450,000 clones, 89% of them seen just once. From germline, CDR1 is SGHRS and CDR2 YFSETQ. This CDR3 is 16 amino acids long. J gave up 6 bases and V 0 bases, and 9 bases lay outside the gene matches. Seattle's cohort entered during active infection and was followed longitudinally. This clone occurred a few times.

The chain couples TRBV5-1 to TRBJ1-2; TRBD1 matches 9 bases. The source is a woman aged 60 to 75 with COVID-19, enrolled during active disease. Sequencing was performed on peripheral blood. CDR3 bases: TGCGCCAGCAGCTTGGTTCCGGGGGGACAGGGTGATGGCTACACCTTC. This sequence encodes CASSLVPGGQGDGYTF.